This TCR beta chain was documented in a study of human thymus T cells. Points from the study as a whole: Across thymic and blood repertoires, the usage of V and J genes appeared to be biased. Related studies found that unrelated individuals share highly overlapping thymic repertoires.

To note about this clone: Its antigen is not identified.

Surgeons resected thymus tissue during corrective heart surgery. The people who donated were healthy Finnish babies having corrective surgery for congenital heart defects. Assay: immunoSEQ multiplex PCR; the TCRdb copy retains only in-frame clones and omits some. In the table there are roughly 120,000 clones, 90% to 95% of which are singletons. The germline V gene has CDR1 MNHEY and CDR2 SVGAGI. J lost 5 bases, V lost 1 base, and 5 bases had no gene match. The length of the CDR3 is 16 residues. The source of this sequence is a boy less than two years old with a congenital heart defect but otherwise immunologically healthy. V gene TRBV6-5 combines with J gene TRBJ2-1; 10 positions match TRBD2. The specimen sequenced was thymus tissue. This CDR3 is CASSYYPAGGHNEQFF. DNA for the CDR3: TGTGCCAGCAGTTACTATCCAGCGGGGGGGCACAATGAGCAGTTCTTC.